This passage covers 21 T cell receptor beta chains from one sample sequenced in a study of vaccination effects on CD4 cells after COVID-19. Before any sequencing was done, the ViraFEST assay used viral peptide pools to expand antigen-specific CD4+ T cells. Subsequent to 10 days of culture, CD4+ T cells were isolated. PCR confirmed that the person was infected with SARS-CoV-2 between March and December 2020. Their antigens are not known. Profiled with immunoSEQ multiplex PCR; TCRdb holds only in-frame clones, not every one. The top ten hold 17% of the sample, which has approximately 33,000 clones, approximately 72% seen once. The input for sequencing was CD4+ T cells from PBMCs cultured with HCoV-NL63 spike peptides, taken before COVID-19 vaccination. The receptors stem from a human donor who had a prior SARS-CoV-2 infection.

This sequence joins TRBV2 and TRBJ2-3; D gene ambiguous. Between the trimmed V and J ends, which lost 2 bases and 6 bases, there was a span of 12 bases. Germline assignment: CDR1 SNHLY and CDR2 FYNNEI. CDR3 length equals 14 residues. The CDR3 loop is CASSESTWADTQYF. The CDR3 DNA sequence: TGTGCCAGCAGTGAAAGTACGTGGGCGGATACGCAGTATTTT.

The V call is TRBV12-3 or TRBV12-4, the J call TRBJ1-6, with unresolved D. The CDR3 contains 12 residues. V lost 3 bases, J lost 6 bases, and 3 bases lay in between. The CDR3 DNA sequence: TGTGCCAGCAGTTTGTTTAATTCACCCCTCCACTTT. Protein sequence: CASSLFNSPLHF.

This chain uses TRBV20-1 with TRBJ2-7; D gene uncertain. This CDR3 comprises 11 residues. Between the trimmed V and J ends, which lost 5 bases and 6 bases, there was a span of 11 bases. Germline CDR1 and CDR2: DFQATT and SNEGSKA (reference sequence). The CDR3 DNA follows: TGCAGTGCTGGCAGAGAACGCGAGCAGTACTTC. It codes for CSAGREREQYF.

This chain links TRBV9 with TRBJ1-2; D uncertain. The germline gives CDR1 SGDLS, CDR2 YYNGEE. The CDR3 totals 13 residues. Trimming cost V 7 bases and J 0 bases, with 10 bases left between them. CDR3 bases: TGTGCCAGCCGGCAGGCAGCTAACTATGGCTACACCTTC. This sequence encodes CASRQAANYGYTF.

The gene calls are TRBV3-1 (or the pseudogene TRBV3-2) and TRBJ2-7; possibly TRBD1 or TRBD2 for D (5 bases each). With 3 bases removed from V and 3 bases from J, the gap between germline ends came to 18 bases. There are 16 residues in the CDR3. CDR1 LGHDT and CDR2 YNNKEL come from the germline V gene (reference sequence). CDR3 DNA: TGTGCCAGCAGCCATCGCCCCGGGACCAGTCTCTACGAGCAGTACTTC. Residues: CASSHRPGTSLYEQYF.

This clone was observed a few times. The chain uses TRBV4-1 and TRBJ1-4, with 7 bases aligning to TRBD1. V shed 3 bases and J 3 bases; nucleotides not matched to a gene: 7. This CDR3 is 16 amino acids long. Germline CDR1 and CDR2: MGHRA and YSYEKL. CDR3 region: CASSQATGTANEKLFF. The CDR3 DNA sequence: TGCGCCAGCAGCCAGGCGACCGGGACAGCTAATGAAAAACTGTTTTTT.

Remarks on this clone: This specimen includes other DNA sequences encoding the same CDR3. This CDR3 is CASTVYNEQFF. The CDR3 coding sequence is TGTGCCAGCACGGTCTACAATGAGCAGTTCTTC. This chain uses TRBV2 with TRBJ2-1; D ambiguous. The CDR3 contains 11 residues. Germline CDR1 reads SNHLY; CDR2 reads FYNNEI. V was pared by 7 bases and J by 3 bases, with 4 bases between.

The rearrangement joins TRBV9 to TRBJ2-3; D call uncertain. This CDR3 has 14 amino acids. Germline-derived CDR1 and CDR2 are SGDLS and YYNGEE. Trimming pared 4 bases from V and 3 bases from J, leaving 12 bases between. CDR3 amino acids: CASSFRLRTDTQYF. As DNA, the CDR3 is TGTGCCAGCAGCTTCCGACTTCGTACAGATACGCAGTATTTT.

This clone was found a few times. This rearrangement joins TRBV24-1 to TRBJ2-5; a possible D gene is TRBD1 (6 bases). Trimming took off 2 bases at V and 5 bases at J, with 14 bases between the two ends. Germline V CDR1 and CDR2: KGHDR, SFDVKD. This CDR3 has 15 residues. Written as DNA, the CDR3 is TGTGCCACCAGTGATTCCTCAGGGGCGAGTGAGACCCAGTACTTC. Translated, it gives CATSDSSGASETQYF.

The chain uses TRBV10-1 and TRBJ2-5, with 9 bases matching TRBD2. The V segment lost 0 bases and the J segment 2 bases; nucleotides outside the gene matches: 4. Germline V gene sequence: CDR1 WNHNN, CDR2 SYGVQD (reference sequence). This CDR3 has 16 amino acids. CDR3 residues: CASSESTSGPQETQYF. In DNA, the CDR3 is TGCGCCAGCAGTGAGTCAACTAGCGGGCCTCAAGAGACCCAGTACTTC.

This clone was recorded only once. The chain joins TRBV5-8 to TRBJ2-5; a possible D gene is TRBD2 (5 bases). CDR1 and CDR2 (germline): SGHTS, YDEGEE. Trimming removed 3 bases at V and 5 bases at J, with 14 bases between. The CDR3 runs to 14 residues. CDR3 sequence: CASSSPGSDETQYF. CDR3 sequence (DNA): TGTGCCAGCAGCTCCCCGGGAAGCGACGAGACCCAGTACTTC.

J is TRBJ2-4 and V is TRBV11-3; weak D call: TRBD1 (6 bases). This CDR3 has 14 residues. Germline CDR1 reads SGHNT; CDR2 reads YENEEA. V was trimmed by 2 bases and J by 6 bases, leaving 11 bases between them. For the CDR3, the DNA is TGTGCCAGCAGCTTAAATGACAGGTCAAACATTCAGTACTTC. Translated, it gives CASSLNDRSNIQYF. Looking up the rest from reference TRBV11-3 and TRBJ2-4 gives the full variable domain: EAGVVQSPRYKIIEKKQPVAFWCNPISGHNTLYWYLQNLGQGPELLIRYENEEAVDDSQLPKDRFSAERLKGVDSTLKIQPAELGDSAVYLCASSLNDRSNIQYFGAGTRLSVL.

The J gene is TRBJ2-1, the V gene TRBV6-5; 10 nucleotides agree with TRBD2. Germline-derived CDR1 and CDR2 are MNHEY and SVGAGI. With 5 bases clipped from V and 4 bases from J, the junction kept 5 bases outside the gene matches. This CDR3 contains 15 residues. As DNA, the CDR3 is TGTGCCAGCAGTCCCCGGACTAGCGGATACAATGAGCAGTTCTTC. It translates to CASSPRTSGYNEQFF.

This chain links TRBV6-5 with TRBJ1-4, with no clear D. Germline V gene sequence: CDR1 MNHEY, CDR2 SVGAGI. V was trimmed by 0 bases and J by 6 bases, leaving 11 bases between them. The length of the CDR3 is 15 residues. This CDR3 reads CASSYSGVSDEKLFF. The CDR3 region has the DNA TGTGCCAGCAGTTACTCCGGGGTATCCGATGAAAAACTGTTTTTT.

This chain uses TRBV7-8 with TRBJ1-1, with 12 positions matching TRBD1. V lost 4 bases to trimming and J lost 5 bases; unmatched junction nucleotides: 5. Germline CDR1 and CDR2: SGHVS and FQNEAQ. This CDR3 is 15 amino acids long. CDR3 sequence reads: CASSWGQGANTEAFF. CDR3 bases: TGTGCCAGCAGCTGGGGACAGGGGGCAAATACTGAAGCTTTCTTT.

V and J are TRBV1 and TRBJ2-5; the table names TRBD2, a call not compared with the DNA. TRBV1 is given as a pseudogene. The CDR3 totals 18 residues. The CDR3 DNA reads TGCACCAGCAGCCAAGGGGTTATAAGCGGGGGGCTCCAAGAGACCCAGTACTTC. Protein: CTSSQGVISGGLQETQYF.

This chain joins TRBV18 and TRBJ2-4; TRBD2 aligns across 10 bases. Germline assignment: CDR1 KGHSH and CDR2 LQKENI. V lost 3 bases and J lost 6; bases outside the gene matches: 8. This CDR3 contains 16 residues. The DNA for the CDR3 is TGTGCCAGCTCACCCCCTCGGACTAGCGGCCCAAACATTCAGTACTTC. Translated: CASSPPRTSGPNIQYF.

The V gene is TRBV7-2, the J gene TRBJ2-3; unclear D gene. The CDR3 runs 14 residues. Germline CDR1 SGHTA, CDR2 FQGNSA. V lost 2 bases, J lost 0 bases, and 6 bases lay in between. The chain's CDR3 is CASSLYVSTDTQYF. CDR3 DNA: TGTGCCAGCAGCTTATATGTAAGCACAGATACGCAGTATTTT. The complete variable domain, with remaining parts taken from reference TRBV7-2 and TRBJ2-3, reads GAGVSQSPSNKVTEKGKDVELRCDPISGHTALYWYRQSLGQGLEFLIYFQGNSAPDKSGLPSDRFSAERTGGSVSTLTIQRTQQEDSAVYLCASSLYVSTDTQYFGPGTRLTVL.

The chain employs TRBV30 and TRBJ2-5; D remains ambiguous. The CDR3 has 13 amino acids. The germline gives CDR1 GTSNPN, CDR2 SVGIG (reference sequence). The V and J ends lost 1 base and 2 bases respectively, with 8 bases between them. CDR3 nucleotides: TGTGCCTGGAGTGGTGGGCTGCAAGAGACCCAGTACTTC. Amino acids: CAWSGGLQETQYF.

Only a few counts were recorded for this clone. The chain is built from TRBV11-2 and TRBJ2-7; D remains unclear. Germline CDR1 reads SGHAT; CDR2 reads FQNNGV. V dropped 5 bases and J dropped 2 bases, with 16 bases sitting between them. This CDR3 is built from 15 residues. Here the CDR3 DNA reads TGTGCCAGCAGCCATCCAATCGTGCGCCCCTACGAGCAGTACTTC. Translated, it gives CASSHPIVRPYEQYF.

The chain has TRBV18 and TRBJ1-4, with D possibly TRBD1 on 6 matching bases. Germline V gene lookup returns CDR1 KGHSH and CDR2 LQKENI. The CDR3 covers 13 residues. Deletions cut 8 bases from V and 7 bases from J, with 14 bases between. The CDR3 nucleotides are TGTGCCAGCACGTCAGGGGTTGGTGAAAAACTGTTTTTT. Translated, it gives CASTSGVGEKLFF.